A selection of T cell receptor beta chains follows, all from one sample in a study of T cell clones after liver transplantation. Method: immunoSEQ multiplex PCR; TCRdb's copy keeps in-frame clones and lacks some. The sample has roughly 100,000 clones, about 80% seen once; the top ten hold roughly 3.1%. The specimen comprised CD4+ T cells from blood, sampled approximately 50 months after liver transplant. Receptors were obtained from a human patient who received a liver transplant. The T cells may come from the graft donor. Each CDR3 is given with its conserved first and last residue. D genes are given only for firm matches. Size is stated for part of the rows, as once, few or many counts, or as a class when the clone is expanded.

d_gene: -; abundance: -; v_gene: TRBV2; len: 14; j_gene: TRBJ1-1; CDR3nt: TGTGCTACCGGTGGGAGGAGCATGAACACTGAAGCTTTCTTT; CDR3aa: CATGGRSMNTEAFF
d_gene: TRBD2; abundance: -; v_gene: TRBV5-1; len: 17; j_gene: TRBJ2-1; CDR3nt: TGCGCCAGCAGCTTGTACGGGACTAGCGGGGGATACAATGAGCAGTTCTTC; CDR3aa: CASSLYGTSGGYNEQFF
d_gene: -; abundance: -; v_gene: TRBV30; len: 11; j_gene: TRBJ2-1; CDR3nt: TGTGCCTGGAGTTATGACAATGAGCAGTTCTTC; CDR3aa: CAWSYDNEQFF
d_gene: -; abundance: -; v_gene: TRBV6-1; len: 13; j_gene: TRBJ2-5; CDR3nt: TGTGCCAGCGGCGGAGTGTTACAAGAGACCCAGTACTTC; CDR3aa: CASGGVLQETQYF
d_gene: -; abundance: -; v_gene: TRBV21-1; len: 16; j_gene: TRBJ2-7; CDR3nt: TGTGCCAGCAGCAAAGATTGGCTAGCGGCAATTTACGAGCAGTACTTC; CDR3aa: CASSKDWLAAIYEQYF
d_gene: -; abundance: -; v_gene: TRBV25-1; len: 14; j_gene: TRBJ2-5; CDR3nt: TGTGCCAGCAGTGAATTCTCGGGGCGGGAGACCCAGTACTTC; CDR3aa: CASSEFSGRETQYF
d_gene: -; abundance: few; v_gene: TRBV11-2; len: 11; j_gene: TRBJ2-1; CDR3nt: TGTGCCAGCAGCCCTAGCGATGAGCAGTTCTTC; CDR3aa: CASSPSDEQFF
d_gene: -; abundance: -; v_gene: TRBV7-9; len: 15; j_gene: TRBJ1-4; CDR3nt: TGTGCCAGCAGCACAATGGTCGGAACTAATGAAAAACTGTTTTTT; CDR3aa: CASSTMVGTNEKLFF
d_gene: TRBD1; abundance: -; v_gene: TRBV4-2; len: 14; j_gene: TRBJ1-2; CDR3nt: TGTGCCAGCAGCCCGGGACAGGCCAACTATGGCTACACCTTC; CDR3aa: CASSPGQANYGYTF
d_gene: TRBD1; abundance: -; v_gene: TRBV5-6; len: 19; j_gene: TRBJ1-2; CDR3nt: TGTGCCAGCAGCTCGCGGTGGGAGGGGTGGACAGGCCGAAACTATGGCTACACCTTC; CDR3aa: CASSSRWEGWTGRNYGYTF
d_gene: TRBD2; abundance: -; v_gene: TRBV9; len: 18; j_gene: TRBJ2-2; CDR3nt: TGTGCCAGCAGCGTTCGGACTAGCGGGAGGGATAGCACCGGGGAGCTGTTTTTT; CDR3aa: CASSVRTSGRDSTGELFF
d_gene: -; abundance: -; v_gene: TRBV19; len: 13; j_gene: TRBJ2-3; CDR3nt: TGTGCCAGTAGTGAAAGACGGACAGATACGCAGTATTTT; CDR3aa: CASSERRTDTQYF
d_gene: TRBD1; abundance: -; v_gene: TRBV28; len: 15; j_gene: TRBJ2-2; CDR3nt: TGTGCCAGCAGGGCAGGGGGCACGAACACCGGGGAGCTGTTTTTT; CDR3aa: CASRAGGTNTGELFF
d_gene: -; abundance: -; v_gene: TRBV7-2; len: 17; j_gene: TRBJ1-2; CDR3nt: TGTGCCAGCAGCTTAAGGCCTGACTCCACAGGATTATATGGCTACACCTTC; CDR3aa: CASSLRPDSTGLYGYTF
d_gene: TRBD1; abundance: -; v_gene: TRBV19; len: 14; j_gene: TRBJ2-7; CDR3nt: TGTGCCAGTAGTGGAGACAGGGCCCCCTACGAGCAGTACTTC; CDR3aa: CASSGDRAPYEQYF
d_gene: -; abundance: -; v_gene: TRBV15; len: 13; j_gene: TRBJ2-7; CDR3nt: TGTGCCACCAGCAGAGGACCGGCGGGGGAGCAGTACTTC; CDR3aa: CATSRGPAGEQYF
d_gene: -; abundance: -; v_gene: TRBV19; len: 12; j_gene: TRBJ1-2; CDR3nt: TGTGCCATTGATACGAAAAACTATGGCTACACCTTC; CDR3aa: CAIDTKNYGYTF
d_gene: TRBD2; abundance: -; v_gene: TRBV5-1; len: 16; j_gene: TRBJ2-3; CDR3nt: TGCGCCAGCAGAGCCCTACTAGCGGGGCCCGGGGATACGCAGTATTTT; CDR3aa: CASRALLAGPGDTQYF
d_gene: -; abundance: -; v_gene: TRBV2; len: 16; j_gene: TRBJ1-2; CDR3nt: TGTGCCAGCAGTGCACCGGTGGGCAGGACTAACTATGGCTACACCTTC; CDR3aa: CASSAPVGRTNYGYTF
d_gene: -; abundance: -; v_gene: TRBV19; len: 14; j_gene: TRBJ1-4; CDR3nt: TGTGCCAGTAGACCTACCGGGTCTAATGAAAAACTGTTTTTT; CDR3aa: CASRPTGSNEKLFF
d_gene: -; abundance: -; v_gene: TRBV7-9; len: 13; j_gene: TRBJ2-7; CDR3nt: TGTGCCAGCCGGGCCACACAATTCTACGAGCAGTACTTC; CDR3aa: CASRATQFYEQYF
d_gene: -; abundance: -; v_gene: TRBV18; len: 15; j_gene: TRBJ2-6; CDR3nt: TGTGCCAGCTCACCCGAACGTTCTGGGGCCAACGTCCTGACTTTC; CDR3aa: CASSPERSGANVLTF
d_gene: -; abundance: -; v_gene: TRBV18; len: 16; j_gene: TRBJ1-1; CDR3nt: TGTGCCAGCTCACCAAAATCTGGGGGGCTAGGTACTGAAGCTTTCTTT; CDR3aa: CASSPKSGGLGTEAFF
d_gene: -; abundance: -; v_gene: TRBV5-4; len: 13; j_gene: TRBJ1-6; CDR3nt: TGTGCCGCCCAGGGGACCTATAATTCACCCCTCCACTTT; CDR3aa: CAAQGTYNSPLHF
d_gene: TRBD2; abundance: -; v_gene: TRBV18; len: 14; j_gene: TRBJ2-1; CDR3nt: TGTGCCAGCAATAGCGGGGGGGCGTACAATGAGCAGTTCTTC; CDR3aa: CASNSGGAYNEQFF
d_gene: -; abundance: -; v_gene: TRBV5-1; len: 14; j_gene: TRBJ1-2; CDR3nt: TGCGCCAGCAGCTTGGACCGGGGGCTCTATGGCTACACCTTC; CDR3aa: CASSLDRGLYGYTF
d_gene: -; abundance: -; v_gene: TRBV10-3; len: 14; j_gene: TRBJ1-5; CDR3nt: TGTGCCAGTTCCGGGGAAGGGAGCAATCAGCCCCAGCATTTT; CDR3aa: CASSGEGSNQPQHF
d_gene: -; abundance: few; v_gene: TRBV10-1; len: 12; j_gene: TRBJ2-3; CDR3nt: TGCGCCAGCAGTGCTAGCACAGATACGCAGTATTTT; CDR3aa: CASSASTDTQYF
d_gene: -; abundance: -; v_gene: TRBV18; len: 18; j_gene: TRBJ2-5; CDR3nt: TGTGCCAGCTCACCACTCCGGGACCCAAAAAGGAATGGGGAGACCCAGTACTTC; CDR3aa: CASSPLRDPKRNGETQYF
d_gene: TRBD1; abundance: -; v_gene: TRBV27; len: 15; j_gene: TRBJ1-2; CDR3nt: TGTGCCAGCAGTTATGGGGCAGGGGGAGGCTATGGCTACACCTTC; CDR3aa: CASSYGAGGGYGYTF
d_gene: TRBD2; abundance: -; v_gene: TRBV7-3; len: 17; j_gene: TRBJ2-1; CDR3nt: TGTGCCAGCAGCTCCTCAGCGGGAGGCACCACATACAATGAGCAGTTCTTC; CDR3aa: CASSSSAGGTTYNEQFF
d_gene: TRBD2; abundance: -; v_gene: TRBV7-3; len: 16; j_gene: TRBJ2-3; CDR3nt: TGTGCCAGCAGCCTCCACGGGGGCGGGGGGACAGATACGCAGTATTTT; CDR3aa: CASSLHGGGGTDTQYF
d_gene: -; abundance: -; v_gene: TRBV23-1; len: 14; j_gene: TRBJ2-3; CDR3nt: TGCGCCAGCAATACCAGGGGTTTTACAGATACGCAGTATTTT; CDR3aa: CASNTRGFTDTQYF